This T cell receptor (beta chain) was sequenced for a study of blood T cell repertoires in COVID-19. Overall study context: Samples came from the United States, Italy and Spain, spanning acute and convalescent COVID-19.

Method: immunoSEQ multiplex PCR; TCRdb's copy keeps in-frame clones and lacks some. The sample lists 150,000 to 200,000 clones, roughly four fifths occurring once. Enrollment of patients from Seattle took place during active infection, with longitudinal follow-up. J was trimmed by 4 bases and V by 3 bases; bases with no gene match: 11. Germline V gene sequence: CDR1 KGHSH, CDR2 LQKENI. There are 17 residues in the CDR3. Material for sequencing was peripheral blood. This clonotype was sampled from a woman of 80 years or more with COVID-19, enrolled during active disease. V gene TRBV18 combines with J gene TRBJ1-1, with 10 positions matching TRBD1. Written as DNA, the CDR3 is TGTGCCAGCTCACCGGCCGGGACAGGGGTGGGGGGCACTGAAGCTTTCTTT. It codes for CASSPAGTGVGGTEAFF.